This T cell receptor beta chain came from a study of beta chain features in type 1 diabetes. General study points: Naive, central memory and regulatory TCRB repertoires appeared more similar among patients than healthy donors. Any PCR bias toward short templates would affect both groups alike. Moderately but significantly shorter TCRB CDR3s were found in Type 1 diabetes patients in all four CD4+ subsets. Type 1 diabetes patients showed fewer insertions and more deletions at VDJ junctions.

Sorted CD4+ subsets: naive, central memory, regulatory, stem cell-like memory (CD45RO/CCR7/CD25/CD127/CD95/CD27 panel). The CDR3 is 15 amino acids. Trimming took 6 bases from V and 5 from J; bases not matched to a gene: 5. CDR1 is LNHDA and CDR2 is SQIVND in the germline V gene (reference sequence). This clone was counted only a few times. Its matching antigen is unknown. As every portion of the isolated RNA was reverse transcribed, the sequencing read expressed TCRB transcripts. This table comes from immunoSEQ multiplex PCR, and its TCRdb copy is limited to in-frame clones, with some not included. The sample holds around 600,000 clones, 9.5% to 15% seen once.

The clonotype was recovered from a man aged 25 to 40 with type 1 diabetes. The J gene is TRBJ1-6, the V gene TRBV19; 9 bases match TRBD1. Sequencing used naive CD4+ T cells from blood. The CDR3 bases are TGTGCCAGTAGCTCCGGGACAGGGAATAATTCACCCCTCCACTTT. Translating it yields CASSSGTGNNSPLHF. The entire variable domain, with the rest obtained from reference TRBV19 and TRBJ1-6, is as follows: DGGITQSPKYLFRKEGQNVTLSCEQNLNHDAMYWYRQDPGQGLRLIYYSQIVNDFQKGDIAEGYSVSREKKESFPLTVTSAQKNPTAFYLCASSSGTGNNSPLHFGNGTRLTVT.